The 9 T cell receptor beta chains below were found in one sample sequenced in a study of radiotherapy plus CTLA-4 blockade in lung cancer. Libraries were prepared by immunoSEQ multiplex PCR; TCRdb keeps only in-frame clonotypes and omits some of them. The repertoire holds 70,000 to 95,000 clones, with about 83% as singletons. The sequencing used peripheral blood, collected from a patient treated with radiotherapy plus ipilimumab. The receptor set was obtained from a human donor with non-small cell lung cancer that progressed on radiotherapy plus ipilimumab.

This rearrangement joins TRBV4-3 to TRBJ2-7; 7 positions match TRBD2. CDR3 size: 15 residues. Trimming removed 4 bases from V and 3 bases from J; junction bases left unmatched: 9. Per germline, CDR1 LGHNA and CDR2 YSLEER. CDR3 sequence: CASSPHQAGNYEQYF. The CDR3 DNA sequence: TGCGCCAGCAGCCCCCACCAAGCGGGAAACTACGAGCAGTACTTC.

V and J are TRBV11-3 and TRBJ2-7; 10 nucleotides line up with TRBD2. The V and J ends lost 0 bases and 2 bases, in that order; junction bases with no gene match: 1. The germline gives CDR1 SGHNT, CDR2 YENEEA. The CDR3 is 15 amino acids. The CDR3 protein is CASSLELAGTYEQYF. The CDR3 coding sequence is TGTGCCAGCAGCTTAGAACTAGCGGGAACCTACGAGCAGTACTTC.

This clone was picked up a small number of times. This chain links TRBV19 with TRBJ1-5; D unresolved. The germline gives CDR1 LNHDA, CDR2 SQIVND (reference sequence). The CDR3 totals 13 residues. V lost 6 bases, J lost 5 bases, and 11 bases lay in between. The DNA for the CDR3 is TGTGCCAGTAGGAGGAGTAGGGATCAGCCCCAGCATTTT. Its translation: CASRRSRDQPQHF. The whole variable domain, filled in from reference TRBV19 and TRBJ1-5, reads DGGITQSPKYLFRKEGQNVTLSCEQNLNHDAMYWYRQDPGQGLRLIYYSQIVNDFQKGDIAEGYSVSREKKESFPLTVTSAQKNPTAFYLCASRRSRDQPQHFGDGTRLSIL.

The chain couples TRBV29-1 to TRBJ2-7; D possibly corresponds to TRBD1 (5 bases). V dropped 3 bases and J dropped 6 bases, with 12 bases sitting between them. The germline gives CDR1 SQVTM, CDR2 ANQGSEA. This CDR3 spans 12 amino acids. For the CDR3, the DNA is TGCAGCGTTGAGGGCAGGGTGGGCGAGCAGTACTTC. Amino acids: CSVEGRVGEQYF.

This clone was seen a single time. One end of the junction varies from germline; a read error may be responsible. J is TRBJ2-7 and V is TRBV6-7, with 7 bases matching TRBD2. TRBV6-7 is treated as an ORF (open reading frame) with a function not yet certain. This CDR3 comprises 13 residues. The DNA for the CDR3 is TGTGCCAGCATGGGGGGGAAATATTTATGCTTAAGCTTC. Translation: CASMGGKYLCLSF.

The rearrangement links TRBV19 to TRBJ1-5; D call uncertain. Trimming cost V 0 bases and J 6 bases, with 15 bases left between them. CDR3 length: 16 amino acids. CDR1 and CDR2 (germline): LNHDA, SQIVND (reference sequence). The CDR3 coding sequence is TGTGCCAGTAGTATAGAATACACCGCGAGCGGTCAGCCCCAGCATTTT. Translating it yields CASSIEYTASGQPQHF.

The J gene is TRBJ2-5, the V gene TRBV6-5; D possibly corresponds to TRBD2 (6 bases). With the DNA end fitting TRBJ2-7 better, the J assignment may be wrong. This CDR3 region has 14 residues. The germline gives CDR1 MNHEY, CDR2 SVGAGI. In nucleotides, the CDR3 is TGTGCCAGCAGTTACTCGACTAGTAAGTACGAGCAGTACTTC. Translating it yields CASSYSTSKYEQYF.

Only one count was recorded for this clone. The rearrangement links TRBV6-5 to TRBJ2-7, with a possible D match to TRBD1 (6 bases). CDR1 is MNHEY and CDR2 is SVGAGI in the germline V gene. This CDR3 spans 13 amino acids. Trimming shortened V by 5 bases and J by 0 bases, and 8 bases separated the two germline ends. CDR3 amino acids: CASSDRSSYEQYF. The DNA for the CDR3 is TGTGCCAGCAGTGACAGGAGCTCCTACGAGCAGTACTTC.

The J gene is TRBJ2-2, the V gene TRBV5-6; the D is unclear. This CDR3 is 15 amino acids long. Trimming cost V 4 bases and J 1 base, with 11 bases left between them. Germline CDR1 reads SGHDT; CDR2 reads YYEEEE. CDR3 loop: CASSPRKLNTGELFF. The CDR3 nucleotides read TGTGCCAGCAGCCCGCGAAAGTTGAACACCGGGGAGCTGTTTTTT.